The 19 T cell receptor beta chains presented below share a single source sample, sequenced in a study of shared clonotypes between healthy human individuals. Data came from immunoSEQ multiplex PCR; TCRdb stores just in-frame clones and leaves some out. The sample holds 2 million to 2.5 million clones; about 90% are singletons and the top ten take approximately 0.41%. The sequencing input was naive CD4+ T cells from PBMCs. Subset specified: CD45RA+ positively selected. These receptors came from a man aged 18 to 29 in good health. Some clones in this sample may be carry-over from other donors' samples.

On this clone: Other DNA sequences in the sample encode the same CDR3. The V gene is TRBV29-1, the J gene TRBJ2-7, with D possibly TRBD1 on 5 matching bases. The CDR3 loop spans 11 amino acids. Germline CDR1 SQVTM, CDR2 ANQGSEA. V dropped 4 bases and J dropped 2 bases, with 6 bases sitting between them. CDR3 DNA sequence: TGCAGCGTTGGCAGGGCCTACGAGCAGTACTTC. This translates into CSVGRAYEQYF.

This chain connects TRBV2 to TRBJ1-5, with a possible D match to TRBD1 (6 bases). V was pared by 8 bases and J by 2 bases, with 13 bases between. The CDR3 is 14 residues long. Per germline, CDR1 SNHLY and CDR2 FYNNEI. The CDR3 sequence: CASAVHRGNQPQHF. DNA for the CDR3: TGTGCCAGCGCGGTGCACAGGGGCAATCAGCCCCAGCATTTT.

V usage is TRBV7-6 and J usage is TRBJ2-2; 7 nucleotides align to TRBD2. This CDR3 is built from 17 residues. V lost 6 bases and J lost 0; bases outside the gene matches: 10. Germline CDR1 and CDR2: SGHVS and FNYEAQ. The CDR3 reads CASRAQVGTTNTGELFF. The CDR3 bases are TGTGCCAGCAGAGCCCAAGTCGGGACTACGAACACCGGGGAGCTGTTTTTT.

The rearrangement uses TRBV18 and TRBJ2-3, with D possibly being TRBD2 (5 bases). Germline CDR1 is KGHSH and CDR2 is LQKENI. This CDR3 has 17 residues. Trimming stripped 2 bases from V and 0 bases from J, with 15 bases between. The DNA of the CDR3 is TGTGCCAGCTCACCAGCCTTGCAGGACTGGAGCACAGATACGCAGTATTTT. It codes for CASSPALQDWSTDTQYF.

The genes are TRBV28 and TRBJ2-2; D is possibly TRBD1 (6 bases). This CDR3 has 15 residues. V was cut by 8 bases and J by 5 bases, with 18 bases left in between. The germline CDR1 and CDR2 sequences are MDHEN and SYDVKM. CDR3 sequence reads: CASRIQGFITGELFF. The CDR3 DNA sequence: TGTGCCAGCCGAATACAGGGTTTCATAACCGGGGAGCTGTTTTTT.

V gene TRBV18 combines with J gene TRBJ2-7; D assignment may be TRBD1 or TRBD2 (6 bases each). The germline gives CDR1 KGHSH, CDR2 LQKENI. CDR3 size: 13 residues. V was cut by 2 bases and J by 7 bases, with 12 bases left in between. This CDR3 is CASSPYAGTEQYF. CDR3 bases: TGTGCCAGCTCACCATACGCGGGGACAGAGCAGTACTTC.

This chain joins TRBV28 and TRBJ1-2; no definite D call. CDR1 MDHEN and CDR2 SYDVKM come from the germline V gene. V was trimmed by 5 bases and J by 6 bases, leaving 7 bases between them. The CDR3 sequence is 11 residues long. CDR3 region: CASSAIDGYTF. The CDR3 coding sequence is TGTGCCAGCAGTGCGATCGATGGCTACACCTTC.

The rearrangement uses TRBV28 and TRBJ1-2; perhaps TRBD1 as D (5 bases). This CDR3 is built from 12 residues. Per the germline V gene, CDR1 is MDHEN and CDR2 is SYDVKM. Trimming pared 6 bases from V and 5 bases from J, leaving 10 bases between. The DNA of the CDR3 is TGTGCCAGCAGATCAGGGCTGTATGGCTACACCTTC. It translates to CASRSGLYGYTF.

The rearrangement links TRBV6-6 to TRBJ1-1, with D unclear. Per the germline V gene, CDR1 is MNHNY and CDR2 is SVGAGI (reference sequence). Trimming removed 6 bases at V and 1 base at J, with 9 bases between. The CDR3 runs 13 residues. Here the CDR3 reads CASRMDGNTEAFF. The CDR3 DNA reads TGTGCCAGCAGAATGGACGGGAACACTGAAGCTTTCTTT.

CDR3 region: CASSGMVNEQFF. The CDR3 DNA reads as TGTGCCAGCAGCGGAATGGTAAATGAGCAGTTCTTC. The chain is built from TRBV11-1 and TRBJ2-1, with D hard to call. The length of the CDR3 is 12 residues. V was clipped by 5 bases and J by 7 bases, with 9 bases between them. Germline-derived CDR1 and CDR2 are SGHAT and FQDESV (reference sequence).

The chain uses TRBV28 and TRBJ1-5; D might be TRBD1 (6 bases). CDR1 is MDHEN and CDR2 is SYDVKM in the germline V gene. The CDR3 has 16 residues. V was trimmed by 5 bases and J by 4 bases, leaving 18 bases between them. Here the CDR3 reads CASSRRTWQGNQPQHF. DNA for the CDR3: TGTGCCAGCAGTCGACGCACGTGGCAGGGGAATCAGCCCCAGCATTTT.

V gene TRBV27 combines with J gene TRBJ1-4; 7 bases are a match to TRBD1. This CDR3 is built from 14 residues. The ends lost 5 bases at V and 8 bases at J; junction bases unmatched: 8. Germline V gene sequence: CDR1 MNHEY, CDR2 SMNVEV (reference sequence). CDR3 nucleotides: TGTGCCAGCAGTCGTCAGGGGGGCGTAGAAAAACTGTTTTTT. Its translation is CASSRQGGVEKLFF. The whole variable domain, remainder taken from reference TRBV27 and TRBJ1-4, is EAQVTQNPRYLITVTGKKLTVTCSQNMNHEYMSWYRQDPGLGLRQIYYSMNVEVTDKGDVPEGYKVSRKEKRNFPLILESPSPNQTSLYFCASSRQGGVEKLFFGSGTQLSVL.

This rearrangement joins TRBV6-5 to TRBJ1-5; TRBD1 might be the D (5 bases). The V gene lost 5 bases and the J gene lost 2 bases, with 13 bases spanning the gap. The CDR3 runs 15 residues. Per the germline V gene, CDR1 is MNHEY and CDR2 is SVGAGI. CDR3 nucleotide sequence: TGTGCCAGCAGTAACGGAGGGGATGGCAATCAGCCCCAGCATTTT. Encoded protein: CASSNGGDGNQPQHF.

The chain joins TRBV6-1 to TRBJ2-1, with TRBD2 as a possible D gene (7 bases). The germline CDR1 and CDR2 sequences are MNHNS and SASEGT. V dropped 1 base and J dropped 6 bases, with 19 bases sitting between them. The CDR3 spans 17 residues. The CDR3 DNA reads TGTGCCAGCAGTGAAGGAAGGGGGTTAGGACTAGGCAATGAGCAGTTCTTC. It yields the protein CASSEGRGLGLGNEQFF.

The J gene is TRBJ2-1, the V gene TRBV4-2; D may correspond to TRBD1 or TRBD2 (5 bases each). The CDR3 is made up of 13 amino acids. The germline gives CDR1 LGHNA, CDR2 YNFKEQ. Trimming took 4 bases from V and 5 from J, leaving 9 bases between them. This chain's CDR3 is CASSLGRNNEQFF. The CDR3 region has the DNA TGTGCCAGCAGCCTGGGACGGAACAATGAGCAGTTCTTC.

The chain links TRBV5-1 to TRBJ2-5, with 7 bases aligning to TRBD1. CDR3 size: 15 residues. V lost 0 bases to trimming and J lost 5 bases; unmatched junction nucleotides: 7. CDR1 SGHRS and CDR2 YFSETQ come from the germline V gene. The CDR3 loop reads CASSLEAGGAETQYF. The CDR3 nucleotides read TGCGCCAGCAGCTTGGAGGCAGGGGGAGCGGAGACCCAGTACTTC.

The rearrangement links TRBV25-1 to TRBJ2-7; D not certain. V dropped 3 bases and J dropped 1 base, with 13 bases sitting between them. The CDR3 extends over 15 amino acids. Germline values: CDR1 MGHDK, CDR2 SYGVNS. This CDR3 reads CASSEPQAKSYEQYF. CDR3 nucleotide sequence: TGTGCCAGCAGTGAGCCGCAGGCCAAATCCTACGAGCAGTACTTC.

The chain uses TRBV6-4 and TRBJ2-3, with 8 positions matching TRBD2. The CDR3 runs 14 residues. Unmatched junction bases numbered 1, after V lost 5 bases and J lost 0 bases. Germline V CDR1 and CDR2: MRHNA, SNTAGT. The CDR3 region has the DNA TGTGCCAGCAGTCGGGGGGGGAGCACAGATACGCAGTATTTT. Encoded protein: CASSRGGSTDTQYF.

The chain recombines TRBV6-4 with TRBJ2-4; D perhaps matches TRBD1 (6 bases). V lost 2 bases to trimming and J lost 0 bases, with 11 bases between them. The CDR3 spans 16 residues. The germline V gene encodes CDR1 MRHNA and CDR2 SNTAGT. The CDR3 DNA sequence: TGTGCCAGCAGTGACCGGACAGATCTAGCCAAAAACATTCAGTACTTC. Translating it yields CASSDRTDLAKNIQYF.